The T cell receptor beta chain described here comes from a study of blood T cells in healthy people across ages. For the second PCR, which ran for 7 to 11 cycles, a sample-barcoded 5' primer and a J-beta primer mix were used. Through a template-switch adaptor with 12 random nucleotides, each cDNA molecule received a tag. TCRdb itself ran the 5' RACE reads through MiXCR, one entry per CDR3 protein. The sample carries 600,000 to 900,000 distinct CDR3 sequences, 20% to 30% recorded once. The table lists this clonotype with a few counts. The CDR3 sequence is 12 residues long. Trimming cost V 10 bases and J 4 bases, with 11 bases left between them. Germline values: CDR1 MDHEN, CDR2 SYDVKM. These data were also filed under a second study, of T cells of mothers and their children. That report adds: Related mother-child pairs showed slightly higher but non-significant overlap than unrelated pairs.

The sequence was collected from a boy aged 5 to 17 in good health. The J gene is TRBJ1-5, the V gene TRBV28; a possible D gene is TRBD1 (5 bases). What was sequenced was blood. In DNA form, the CDR3 reads TGTGCCAACAGAAGGGGTAATCAGCCCCAGCATTTT. It is translated as CANRRGNQPQHF. The complete variable domain, with remaining parts taken from reference TRBV28 and TRBJ1-5, reads DVKVTQSSRYLVKRTGEKVFLECVQDMDHENMFWYRQDPGLGLRLIYFSYDVKMKEKGDIPEGYSVSREKKERFSLILESASTNQTSMYLCANRRGNQPQHFGDGTRLSIL.